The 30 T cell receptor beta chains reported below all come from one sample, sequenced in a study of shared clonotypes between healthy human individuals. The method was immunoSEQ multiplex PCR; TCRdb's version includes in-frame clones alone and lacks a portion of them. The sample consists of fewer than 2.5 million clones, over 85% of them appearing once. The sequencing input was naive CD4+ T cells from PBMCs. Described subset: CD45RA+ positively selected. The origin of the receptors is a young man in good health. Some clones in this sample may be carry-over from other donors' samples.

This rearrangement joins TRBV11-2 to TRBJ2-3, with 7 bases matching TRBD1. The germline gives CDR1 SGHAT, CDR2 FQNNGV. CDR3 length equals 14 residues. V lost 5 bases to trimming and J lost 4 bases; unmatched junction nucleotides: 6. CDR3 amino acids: CASSKDRAPDTQYF. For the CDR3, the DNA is TGTGCCAGCAGCAAAGACAGGGCCCCAGATACGCAGTATTTT.

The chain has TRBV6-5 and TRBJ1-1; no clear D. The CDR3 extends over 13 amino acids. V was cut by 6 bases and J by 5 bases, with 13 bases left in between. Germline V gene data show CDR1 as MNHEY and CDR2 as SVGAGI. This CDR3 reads CASRAARGTEAFF. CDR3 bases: TGTGCCAGCAGGGCGGCCAGAGGAACTGAAGCTTTCTTT.

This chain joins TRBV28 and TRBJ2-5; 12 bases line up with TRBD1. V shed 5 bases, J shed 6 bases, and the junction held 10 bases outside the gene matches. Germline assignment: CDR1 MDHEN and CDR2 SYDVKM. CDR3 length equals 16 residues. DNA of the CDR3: TGTGCCAGCAGTGGGGGGACAGGGGGCAGGAAGAAGACCCAGTACTTC. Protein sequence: CASSGGTGGRKKTQYF.

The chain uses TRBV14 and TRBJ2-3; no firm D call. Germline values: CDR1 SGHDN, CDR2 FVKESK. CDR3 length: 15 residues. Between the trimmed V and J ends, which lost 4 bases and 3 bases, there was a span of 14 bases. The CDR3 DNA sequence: TGTGCCAGCAGCCCCTCGCCTTTTTCTACAGATACGCAGTATTTT. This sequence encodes CASSPSPFSTDTQYF. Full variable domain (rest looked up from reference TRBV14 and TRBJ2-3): EAGVTQFPSHSVIEKGQTVTLRCDPISGHDNLYWYRRVMGKEIKFLLHFVKESKQDESGMPNNRFLAERTGGTYSTLKVQPAELEDSGVYFCASSPSPFSTDTQYFGPGTRLTVL.

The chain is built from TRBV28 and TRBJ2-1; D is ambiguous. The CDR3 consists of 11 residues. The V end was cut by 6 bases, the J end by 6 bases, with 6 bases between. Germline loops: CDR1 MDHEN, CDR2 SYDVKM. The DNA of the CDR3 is TGTGCCAGCAGCCTATTCAATGAGCAGTTCTTC. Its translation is CASSLFNEQFF. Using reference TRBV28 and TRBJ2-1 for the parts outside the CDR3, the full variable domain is DVKVTQSSRYLVKRTGEKVFLECVQDMDHENMFWYRQDPGLGLRLIYFSYDVKMKEKGDIPEGYSVSREKKERFSLILESASTNQTSMYLCASSLFNEQFFGPGTRLTVL.

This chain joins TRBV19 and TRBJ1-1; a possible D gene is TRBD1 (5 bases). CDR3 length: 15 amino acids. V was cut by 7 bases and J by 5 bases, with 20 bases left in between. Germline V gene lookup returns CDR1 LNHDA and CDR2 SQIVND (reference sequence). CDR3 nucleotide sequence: TGTGCCAGTACCCAGGGCGGGAAGGGCGCGACTGAAGCTTTCTTT. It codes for CASTQGGKGATEAFF.

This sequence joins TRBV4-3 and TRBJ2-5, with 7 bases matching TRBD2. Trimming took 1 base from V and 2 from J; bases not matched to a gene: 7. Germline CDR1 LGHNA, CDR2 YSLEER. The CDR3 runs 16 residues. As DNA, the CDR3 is TGCGCCAGCAGCCAAGCGTCTAGCGGTCAGCAAGAGACCCAGTACTTC. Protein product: CASSQASSGQQETQYF.

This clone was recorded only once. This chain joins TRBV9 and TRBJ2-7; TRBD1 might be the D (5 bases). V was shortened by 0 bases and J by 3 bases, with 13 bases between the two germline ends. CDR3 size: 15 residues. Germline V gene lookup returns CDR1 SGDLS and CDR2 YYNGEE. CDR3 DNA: TGTGCCAGCAGCGTAGATCACAGGCCATTCTACGAGCAGTACTTC. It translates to CASSVDHRPFYEQYF.

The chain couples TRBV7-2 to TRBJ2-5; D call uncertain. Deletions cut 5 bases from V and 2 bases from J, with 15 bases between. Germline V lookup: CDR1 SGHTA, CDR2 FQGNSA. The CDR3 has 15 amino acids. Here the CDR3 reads CASSLMGGQQETQYF. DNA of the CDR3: TGTGCCAGCAGCCTCATGGGTGGGCAGCAAGAGACCCAGTACTTC.

CDR3 sequence: CASSLIPSGANVLTF. The CDR3 nucleotides read TGTGCCAGCAGCTTAATACCCTCTGGGGCCAACGTCCTGACTTTC. This chain joins TRBV5-5 and TRBJ2-6; D not resolved. The CDR3 is 15 residues long. Germline CDR1 and CDR2: SGHKS and YYEKEE (reference sequence). V lost 2 bases to trimming and J lost 0 bases, with 6 bases between them.

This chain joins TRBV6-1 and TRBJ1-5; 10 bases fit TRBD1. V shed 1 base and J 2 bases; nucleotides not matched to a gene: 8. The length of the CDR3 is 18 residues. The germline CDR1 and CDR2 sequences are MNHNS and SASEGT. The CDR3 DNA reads TGTGCCAGCAGTGAAGTCCCGGGACAGGGGAGAGGCAATCAGCCCCAGCATTTT. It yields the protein CASSEVPGQGRGNQPQHF.

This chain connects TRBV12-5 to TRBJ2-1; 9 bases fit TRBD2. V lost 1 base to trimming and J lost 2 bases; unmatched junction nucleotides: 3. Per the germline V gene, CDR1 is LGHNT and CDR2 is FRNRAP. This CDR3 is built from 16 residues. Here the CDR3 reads CASGLALAGTYNEQFF. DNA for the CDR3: TGTGCTAGTGGTTTGGCCCTAGCGGGGACCTACAATGAGCAGTTCTTC.

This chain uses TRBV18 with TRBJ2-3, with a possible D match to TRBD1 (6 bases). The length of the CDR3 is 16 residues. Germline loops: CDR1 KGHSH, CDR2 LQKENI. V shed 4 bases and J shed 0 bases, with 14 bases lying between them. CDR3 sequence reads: CASSLLTGSSTDTQYF. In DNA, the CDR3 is TGTGCCAGCTCACTACTAACAGGGTCCAGCACAGATACGCAGTATTTT.

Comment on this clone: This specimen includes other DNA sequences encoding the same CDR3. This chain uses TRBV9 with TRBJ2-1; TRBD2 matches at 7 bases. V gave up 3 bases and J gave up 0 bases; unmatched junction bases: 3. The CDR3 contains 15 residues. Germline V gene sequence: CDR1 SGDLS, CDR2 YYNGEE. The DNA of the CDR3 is TGTGCCAGCAGCGCCTTAGCGGGCTCCTACAATGAGCAGTTCTTC. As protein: CASSALAGSYNEQFF.

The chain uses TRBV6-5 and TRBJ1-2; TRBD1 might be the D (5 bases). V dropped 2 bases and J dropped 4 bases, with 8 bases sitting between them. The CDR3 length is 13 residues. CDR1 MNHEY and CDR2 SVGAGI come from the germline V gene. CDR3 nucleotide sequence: TGTGCCAGCAGTTACGTAAGGGGCTATGGCTACACCTTC. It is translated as CASSYVRGYGYTF.

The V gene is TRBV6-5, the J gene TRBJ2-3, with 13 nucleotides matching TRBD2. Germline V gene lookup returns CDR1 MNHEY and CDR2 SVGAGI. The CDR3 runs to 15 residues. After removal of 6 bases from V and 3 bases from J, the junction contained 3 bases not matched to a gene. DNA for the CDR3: TGTGCCAGCAGGAAACTAGCGGGAGGGACAGATACGCAGTATTTT. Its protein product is CASRKLAGGTDTQYF.

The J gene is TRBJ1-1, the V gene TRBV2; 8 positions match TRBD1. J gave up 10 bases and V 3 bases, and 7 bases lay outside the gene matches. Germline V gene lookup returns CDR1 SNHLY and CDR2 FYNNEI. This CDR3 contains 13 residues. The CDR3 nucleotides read TGTGCCAGCAGTGACCAGGGGGCCGGGGGAGCTTTCTTT. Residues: CASSDQGAGGAFF.

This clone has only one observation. CDR3 amino acids: CAISEVAGDTQYF. CDR3 coding DNA: TGTGCCATCAGTGAGGTAGCGGGAGATACGCAGTATTTT. This chain connects TRBV10-3 to TRBJ2-3; 7 bases map to TRBD2. The junction had 1 base not matched to a gene; V was cut back by 2 bases and J by 5 bases. Germline CDR1 reads ENHRY; CDR2 reads SYGVKD. The CDR3 is made up of 13 amino acids.

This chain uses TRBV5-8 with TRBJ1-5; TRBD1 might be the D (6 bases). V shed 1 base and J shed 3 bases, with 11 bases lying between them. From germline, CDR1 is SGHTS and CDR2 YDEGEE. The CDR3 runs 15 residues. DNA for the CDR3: TGTGCCAGCAGCTTGAGGGGGTATACCAATCAGCCCCAGCATTTT. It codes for CASSLRGYTNQPQHF.

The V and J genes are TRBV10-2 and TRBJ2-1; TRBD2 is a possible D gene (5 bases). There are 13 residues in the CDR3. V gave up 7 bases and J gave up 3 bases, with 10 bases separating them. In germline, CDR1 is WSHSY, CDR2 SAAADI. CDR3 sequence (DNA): TGCGCCAGCACGCTCAGCGGCTACAATGAGCAGTTCTTC. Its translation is CASTLSGYNEQFF.

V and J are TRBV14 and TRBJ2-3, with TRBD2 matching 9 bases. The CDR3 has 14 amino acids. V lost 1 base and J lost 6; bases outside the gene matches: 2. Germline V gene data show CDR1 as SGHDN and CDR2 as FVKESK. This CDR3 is CASSQAAGGDTQYF. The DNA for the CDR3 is TGTGCCAGCAGCCAAGCGGCGGGAGGGGATACGCAGTATTTT. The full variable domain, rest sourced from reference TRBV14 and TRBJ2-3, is EAGVTQFPSHSVIEKGQTVTLRCDPISGHDNLYWYRRVMGKEIKFLLHFVKESKQDESGMPNNRFLAERTGGTYSTLKVQPAELEDSGVYFCASSQAAGGDTQYFGPGTRLTVL.

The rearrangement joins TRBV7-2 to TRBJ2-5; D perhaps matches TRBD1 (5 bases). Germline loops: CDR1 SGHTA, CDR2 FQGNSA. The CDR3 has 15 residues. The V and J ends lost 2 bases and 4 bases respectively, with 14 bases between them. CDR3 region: CASSLWGSRLETQYF. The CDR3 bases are TGTGCCAGCAGCTTATGGGGCTCGAGGTTAGAGACCCAGTACTTC.

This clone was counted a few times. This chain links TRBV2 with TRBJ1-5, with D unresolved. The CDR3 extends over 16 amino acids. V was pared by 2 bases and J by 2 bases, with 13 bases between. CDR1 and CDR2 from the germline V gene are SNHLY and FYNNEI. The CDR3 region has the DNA TGTGCCAGCAGTGAAACCCGGCGGGGTCGCAATCAGCCCCAGCATTTT. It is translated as CASSETRRGRNQPQHF.

The CDR3 reads CASSWTPPPYTEAFF. Here the CDR3 DNA reads TGTGCCAGCAGCTGGACCCCGCCTCCATACACTGAAGCTTTCTTT. The gene calls are TRBV7-9 and TRBJ1-1; the D is unclear. V gave up 4 bases and J gave up 3 bases, with 15 bases separating them. The CDR3 has 15 amino acids. Germline CDR1 reads SEHNR; CDR2 reads FQNEAQ (reference sequence).

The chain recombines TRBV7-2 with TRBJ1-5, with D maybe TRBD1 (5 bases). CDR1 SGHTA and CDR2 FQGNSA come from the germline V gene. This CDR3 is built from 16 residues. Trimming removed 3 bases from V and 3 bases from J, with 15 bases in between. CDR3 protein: CASSFDGTGFNQPQHF. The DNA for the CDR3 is TGTGCCAGCAGCTTTGACGGGACGGGTTTCAATCAGCCCCAGCATTTT.

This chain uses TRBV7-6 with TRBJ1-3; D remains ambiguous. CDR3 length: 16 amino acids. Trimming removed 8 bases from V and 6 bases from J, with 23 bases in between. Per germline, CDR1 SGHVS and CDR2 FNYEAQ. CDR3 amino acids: CASSMGIPGGSNTIYF. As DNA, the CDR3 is TGTGCCAGCTCAATGGGCATTCCAGGCGGTTCAAACACCATATATTTT.

The CDR3 sequence is CASSPGPRNYGYTF. The CDR3 DNA sequence: TGTGCCAGCTCACCCGGACCGAGGAACTATGGCTACACCTTC. This chain joins TRBV18 and TRBJ1-2; no clear D gene. The length of the CDR3 is 14 residues. Trimming took off 3 bases at V and 2 bases at J, with 10 bases between the two ends. The germline gives CDR1 KGHSH, CDR2 LQKENI.

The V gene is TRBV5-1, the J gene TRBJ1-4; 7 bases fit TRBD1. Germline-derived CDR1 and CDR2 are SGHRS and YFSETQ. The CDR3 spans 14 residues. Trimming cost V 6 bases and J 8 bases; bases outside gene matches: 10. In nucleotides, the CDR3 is TGCGCCAGCACACCCAGGGGGGCGGAGGAAAAACTGTTTTTT. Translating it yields CASTPRGAEEKLFF.

The CDR3 DNA is TGTGCCTGGAGTGGAACAGGGGGCTCCTTACTGTTTTTT. Residues: CAWSGTGGSLLFF. The chain couples TRBV30 to TRBJ1-4, with TRBD1 identical over 9 bases. This CDR3 contains 13 residues. Germline CDR1 reads GTSNPN; CDR2 reads SVGIG (reference sequence). V shed 1 base, J shed 13 bases, and the junction held 7 bases outside the gene matches.

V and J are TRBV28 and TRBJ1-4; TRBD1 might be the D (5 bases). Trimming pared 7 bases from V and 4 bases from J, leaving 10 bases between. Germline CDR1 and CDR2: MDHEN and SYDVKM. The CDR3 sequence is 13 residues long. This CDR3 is CASKRQINEKLFF. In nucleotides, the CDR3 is TGTGCCAGCAAAAGACAGATTAATGAAAAACTGTTTTTT. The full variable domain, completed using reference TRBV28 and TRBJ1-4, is DVKVTQSSRYLVKRTGEKVFLECVQDMDHENMFWYRQDPGLGLRLIYFSYDVKMKEKGDIPEGYSVSREKKERFSLILESASTNQTSMYLCASKRQINEKLFFGSGTQLSVL.